The 28 T cell receptor beta chains below were found in one sample sequenced in a study of T cell responses to AZD1222 COVID-19 vaccine (dated by TCRdb to 2020 to 2022). Sample time point, as interpreted from the label and publication: about 28 days (+/-7) after the second vaccine dose. The library relied on the immunoSEQ multiplex PCR assay. The table comes from immuneACCESS by way of TCRdb, which keeps in-frame sequences with V and J called. Part of the clones is missing from these tables; in studies checked, under half for an unresolved V gene and the rest for unknown reasons. This sample is represented by some 130,000 clones; around 92% of them were singletons. The ten top clones hold approximately 3.5% of the sample. Sequenced here: peripheral blood, sampled 28 days after the second AZD1222 dose. Receptors were obtained from an adult who received the AZD1222 COVID-19 vaccine.

The chain is built from TRBV3-1 (or the pseudogene TRBV3-2) and TRBJ1-1; D not resolved. CDR3 size: 14 residues. V gave up 1 base and J gave up 1 base, with 7 bases separating them. The germline V gene encodes CDR1 LGHDT and CDR2 YNNKEL (reference sequence). In DNA form, the CDR3 reads TGTGCCAGCAGCCAAGCTCTCACGAACACTGAAGCTTTCTTT. Translating it yields CASSQALTNTEAFF.

The rearrangement joins TRBV30 to TRBJ1-6; the D is unclear. Looked up from germline, CDR1 is GTSNPN and CDR2 is SVGIG (reference sequence). Trimming shortened V by 0 bases and J by 0 bases, and 9 bases separated the two germline ends. The CDR3 runs 16 residues. CDR3 amino acids: CAWSVRQSSYNSPLHF. CDR3 in DNA: TGTGCCTGGAGTGTACGGCAGTCCTCCTATAATTCACCCCTCCACTTT.

V gene TRBV7-2 combines with J gene TRBJ1-5, with TRBD1 matching 7 bases. The CDR3 spans 14 residues. V was clipped by 4 bases and J by 3 bases; unmatched bases: 3. CDR1 and CDR2 (germline): SGHTA, FQGNSA. The CDR3 loop is CASSSGQFNQPQHF. The DNA of the CDR3 is TGTGCCAGCAGCTCGGGACAGTTCAATCAGCCCCAGCATTTT.

This clone was recorded only once. The CDR3, as DNA: TGTGCCAGCAGTTTATCAGGCGGCGGCGAGCAGTACTTC. It encodes CASSLSGGGEQYF. The rearrangement uses TRBV12-3 or TRBV12-4 and TRBJ2-7; no definite D call. V dropped 2 bases and J dropped 6 bases, with 11 bases sitting between them. The CDR3 runs to 13 residues.

CDR3 sequence (DNA): TGCGCCAGCAGCCCCACCGGGGAGCTGTTTTTT. The encoded protein is CASSPTGELFF. The chain links TRBV10-2 to TRBJ2-2; D remains ambiguous. Trimming cost V 6 bases and J 4 bases, with 3 bases left between them. The CDR3 has 11 residues. The germline gives CDR1 WSHSY, CDR2 SAAADI.

V usage is TRBV5-1 and J usage is TRBJ2-7; the D is unclear. V lost 0 bases, J lost 4 bases, and 11 bases lay in between. Germline lookup yields CDR1 SGHRS and CDR2 YFSETQ. CDR3 length: 14 residues. CDR3 bases: TGCGCCAGCAGCTTGGAGGCGGTGACATACGAGCAGTACTTC. As protein: CASSLEAVTYEQYF.

The rearrangement joins TRBV4-1 to TRBJ2-2; 8 nucleotides align to TRBD2. V trimming: 6 bases; J trimming: 4 bases; junction bases outside the gene matches: 7. The V gene's germline CDR1 is MGHRA and CDR2 YSYEKL. This CDR3 has 15 amino acids. CDR3 protein: CASRKREGGTGELFF. CDR3 in DNA: TGCGCCAGCAGGAAACGGGAGGGAGGCACCGGGGAGCTGTTTTTT.

The chain carries TRBV7-9 and TRBJ2-2; 7 nucleotides line up with TRBD2. V shed 8 bases and J 4 bases; nucleotides not matched to a gene: 1. The CDR3 is made up of 12 amino acids. CDR1 is SEHNR and CDR2 is FQNEAQ in the germline V gene (reference sequence). The DNA of the CDR3 is TGTGCCAGCTGGGGGGGCACCGGGGAGCTGTTTTTT. Protein sequence: CASWGGTGELFF. Full variable domain (remainder filled in from reference TRBV7-9 and TRBJ2-2): DTGVSQNPRHKITKRGQNVTFRCDPISEHNRLYWYRQTLGQGPEFLTYFQNEAQLEKSRLLSDRFSAERPKGSFSTLEIQRTEQGDSAMYLCASWGGTGELFFGEGSRLTVL.

The chain couples TRBV28 to TRBJ2-7, with TRBD2 identical over 14 bases. V shed 5 bases and J 4 bases; nucleotides not matched to a gene: 7. CDR1 MDHEN and CDR2 SYDVKM come from the germline V gene. The CDR3 is 16 residues long. Here the CDR3 reads CASSLTGTSGSYEQYF. As DNA, the CDR3 is TGTGCCAGCAGTCTCACCGGGACTAGCGGGAGTTACGAGCAGTACTTC.

The V and J genes are TRBV28 and TRBJ1-5; D is uncertain. Trimming removed 7 bases from V and 6 bases from J, with 10 bases in between. Per germline, CDR1 MDHEN and CDR2 SYDVKM. The length of the CDR3 is 12 residues. The CDR3 loop reads CASNTAGQPQHF. In DNA, the CDR3 is TGTGCCAGCAACACCGCGGGTCAGCCCCAGCATTTT.

This chain connects TRBV6-2 or TRBV6-3 to TRBJ2-7; 8 bases are a match to TRBD2. CDR3 length: 17 residues. Germline CDR1 MNHEY, CDR2 SVGEGT. Losses at the gene ends were 5 bases for V and 0 bases for J; bases not matched to a gene: 12. DNA of the CDR3: TGTGCCAGCAGTGGATTAGGGACTAGTTCCTTCTCCTACGAGCAGTACTTC. Its translation: CASSGLGTSSFSYEQYF.

This chain links TRBV21-1 with TRBJ1-2. TRBV21-1 corresponds to a pseudogene. The CDR3 has 12 residues. The CDR3 nucleotides read TGTGCCAGCGCAGGAGTGGGCTATGGCTACACCTTC. Amino acids: CASAGVGYGYTF.

This rearrangement joins TRBV18 to TRBJ2-4; D assignment may be TRBD1 or TRBD2 (5 bases each). The germline V gene has CDR1 KGHSH and CDR2 LQKENI. The germline V and J ends were trimmed by 3 bases and 5 bases, with 17 bases remaining between them. The CDR3 runs 16 residues. CDR3 DNA sequence: TGTGCCAGCTCACCCCGGGATCCCAGGGCAGAAAACATTCAGTACTTC. It encodes CASSPRDPRAENIQYF.

The chain couples TRBV28 to TRBJ2-1; perhaps TRBD2 as D (5 bases). Trimming took off 5 bases at V and 3 bases at J, with 8 bases between the two ends. Germline CDR1 is MDHEN and CDR2 is SYDVKM. CDR3 size: 13 residues. The CDR3 loop is CASSLGNYNEQFF. The CDR3 bases are TGTGCCAGCAGTCTCGGGAACTACAATGAGCAGTTCTTC. The whole variable domain, filled in from reference TRBV28 and TRBJ2-1, reads DVKVTQSSRYLVKRTGEKVFLECVQDMDHENMFWYRQDPGLGLRLIYFSYDVKMKEKGDIPEGYSVSREKKERFSLILESASTNQTSMYLCASSLGNYNEQFFGPGTRLTVL.

This rearrangement joins TRBV6-2 or TRBV6-3 to TRBJ2-5; D unresolved. Trimming pared 0 bases from V and 1 base from J, leaving 15 bases between. The germline V gene has CDR1 MNHEY and CDR2 SVGEGT. The CDR3 runs to 17 residues. CDR3 protein: CASSYSSPRSPQETQYF. CDR3 sequence (DNA): TGTGCCAGCAGTTACTCGAGTCCGCGATCCCCCCAAGAGACCCAGTACTTC.

The gene calls are TRBV19 and TRBJ2-7; D ambiguous. Trimming took off 3 bases at V and 2 bases at J, with 14 bases between the two ends. The CDR3 is made up of 15 amino acids. Germline V gene data show CDR1 as LNHDA and CDR2 as SQIVND (reference sequence). The CDR3 reads CASSITFAITYEQYF. The CDR3 coding sequence is TGTGCCAGTAGTATTACGTTCGCTATAACCTACGAGCAGTACTTC.

The chain links TRBV29-1 to TRBJ2-1, with 8 bases fitting TRBD2. Germline CDR1 and CDR2: SQVTM and ANQGSEA. CDR3 size: 13 residues. The V gene end was trimmed by 2 bases and the J gene end by 9 bases; junction bases not matched to a gene: 6. As DNA, the CDR3 is TGCAGCGTTGAAAAGCGGGAGCCCTTTGAGCAGTTCTTC. Translated, it gives CSVEKREPFEQFF.

The chain combines TRBV7-8 with TRBJ2-7; 8 bases line up with TRBD1. The V gene end was trimmed by 6 bases and the J gene end by 7 bases; junction bases not matched to a gene: 2. This CDR3 has 11 amino acids. Germline CDR1 and CDR2: SGHVS and FQNEAQ. The CDR3 is CASSTGGEQYF. CDR3 nucleotide sequence: TGTGCCAGCAGTACAGGGGGAGAGCAGTACTTC. Full variable domain (missing parts from reference TRBV7-8 and TRBJ2-7): GAGVSQSPRYKVAKRGQDVALRCDPISGHVSLFWYQQALGQGPEFLTYFQNEAQLDKSGLPSDRFFAERPEGSVSTLKIQRTQQEDSAVYLCASSTGGEQYFGPGTRLTVT.

This chain connects TRBV10-3 to TRBJ2-1; 7 positions agree with TRBD2. V dropped 10 bases and J dropped 7; count of bases not matched to a gene: 16. Germline CDR1 is ENHRY and CDR2 is SYGVKD. The CDR3 extends over 15 amino acids. CDR3 sequence reads: CATLPGGSVGNEQFF. CDR3 sequence (DNA): TGTGCCACCCTCCCGGGCGGGAGCGTAGGGAATGAGCAGTTCTTC.

The V call is TRBV5-1, the J call TRBJ2-4; the D call may be TRBD1 or TRBD2 (5 bases each). There are 16 residues in the CDR3. Germline-derived CDR1 and CDR2 are SGHRS and YFSETQ. V was pared by 4 bases and J by 8 bases, with 22 bases between. This CDR3 is CASSPRAGPSLYIQYF. CDR3 coding DNA: TGCGCCAGCAGCCCCAGGGCAGGACCTAGCTTGTACATTCAGTACTTC.

This rearrangement joins TRBV30 to TRBJ1-3, with TRBD1 as a possible D gene (5 bases). The CDR3 loop spans 15 amino acids. Trimming pared 3 bases from V and 3 bases from J, leaving 15 bases between. CDR1 is GTSNPN, CDR2 SVGIG, per germline (reference sequence). CDR3 sequence: CAWSPPGLYGNTIYF. CDR3 sequence (DNA): TGTGCCTGGAGCCCCCCAGGGCTCTATGGAAACACCATATATTTT.

This rearrangement joins TRBV6-5 to TRBJ2-7; D perhaps matches TRBD1 (6 bases). This CDR3 comprises 15 residues. CDR1 is MNHEY, CDR2 SVGAGI, per germline. The V and J ends lost 0 bases and 4 bases respectively, with 13 bases between them. The CDR3 DNA is TGTGCCAGCAGTTACTCGGGCCAGGGACAATACGAGCAGTACTTC. It codes for CASSYSGQGQYEQYF.

The rearrangement uses TRBV27 and TRBJ1-4; D perhaps matches TRBD1 (5 bases). With 6 bases removed from V and 2 bases from J, the gap between germline ends came to 13 bases. CDR1 and CDR2 (germline): MNHEY, SMNVEV (reference sequence). This CDR3 contains 15 residues. This CDR3 is CASRAQGGTNEKLFF. CDR3 coding DNA: TGTGCCAGCAGAGCTCAGGGCGGTACTAATGAAAAACTGTTTTTT.

The chain couples TRBV4-3 to TRBJ1-4; 7 bases map to TRBD1. The germline CDR1 and CDR2 sequences are LGHNA and YSLEER. V dropped 2 bases and J dropped 4; count of bases not matched to a gene: 10. The CDR3 loop spans 17 amino acids. The CDR3 DNA reads TGCGCCAGCAGCCAATCTCCCCCGGACAGGATTAATGAAAAACTGTTTTTT. It translates to CASSQSPPDRINEKLFF.

V is TRBV28 and J is TRBJ1-2, with D unresolved. CDR1 and CDR2 from the germline V gene are MDHEN and SYDVKM. CDR3 length: 12 amino acids. Trimming stripped 6 bases from V and 8 bases from J, with 13 bases between. CDR3 region: CASRRTPGGYTF. The CDR3 region has the DNA TGTGCCAGCAGAAGGACCCCCGGGGGCTACACCTTC.

This chain uses TRBV28 with TRBJ2-3, with TRBD2 matching 14 bases. Trimming cost V 5 bases and J 4 bases; bases outside gene matches: 5. The CDR3 loop spans 16 amino acids. Germline V gene lookup returns CDR1 MDHEN and CDR2 SYDVKM. The CDR3 region is CASSLRTSGRSDTQYF. CDR3 coding DNA: TGTGCCAGCAGTCTACGGACTAGCGGGAGGTCAGATACGCAGTATTTT. The whole variable domain, filled in from reference TRBV28 and TRBJ2-3, reads DVKVTQSSRYLVKRTGEKVFLECVQDMDHENMFWYRQDPGLGLRLIYFSYDVKMKEKGDIPEGYSVSREKKERFSLILESASTNQTSMYLCASSLRTSGRSDTQYFGPGTRLTVL.

The chain is built from TRBV19 and TRBJ2-7; D is possibly TRBD2 (6 bases). Trimming took 3 bases from V and 2 from J, leaving 8 bases between them. Germline loops: CDR1 LNHDA, CDR2 SQIVND (reference sequence). There are 13 residues in the CDR3. The CDR3 region is CASSIGGAYEQYF. DNA for the CDR3: TGTGCCAGTAGTATTGGAGGGGCCTACGAGCAGTACTTC.

Here the CDR3 DNA reads TGTGCCAGTAGTCCACGGGACAGGGGCTTTAACACTGAAGCTTTCTTT. Amino acids: CASSPRDRGFNTEAFF. The chain joins TRBV19 to TRBJ1-1; 10 nucleotides agree with TRBD1. The CDR3 runs 16 residues. Looked up from germline, CDR1 is LNHDA and CDR2 is SQIVND (reference sequence). J gave up 2 bases and V 5 bases, and 8 bases lay outside the gene matches.